This T cell receptor beta chain was observed in a study of CD8 T cells in ankylosing spondylitis. The study's findings and limits: Certain motif variants had earlier been reported in reactive arthritis synovial fluid and blood.

This clonotype has at least ten counts. Antigen unknown. From the 5' RACE reads, TCRdb called clonotypes with MiXCR, one entry per CDR3 protein. This table holds some 250,000 distinct CDR3 sequences, around 9.1% found once. The clonotype was recovered from a male donor with ankylosing spondylitis or in good health (not recorded which). Material for sequencing was blood, either unsorted or a sorted T cell fraction (not recorded which).

CDR3 loop: CASSLGTGHSGNTIYF. In DNA, the CDR3 is TGCGCCAGCAGCTTGGGGACAGGGCATTCTGGAAACACCATATATTTT. This chain links TRBV5-1 with TRBJ1-3, with 8 bases fitting TRBD1. The V and J ends lost 0 bases and 1 base, in that order; junction bases with no gene match: 3. The CDR3 is made up of 16 amino acids. CDR1 SGHRS and CDR2 YFSETQ come from the germline V gene.